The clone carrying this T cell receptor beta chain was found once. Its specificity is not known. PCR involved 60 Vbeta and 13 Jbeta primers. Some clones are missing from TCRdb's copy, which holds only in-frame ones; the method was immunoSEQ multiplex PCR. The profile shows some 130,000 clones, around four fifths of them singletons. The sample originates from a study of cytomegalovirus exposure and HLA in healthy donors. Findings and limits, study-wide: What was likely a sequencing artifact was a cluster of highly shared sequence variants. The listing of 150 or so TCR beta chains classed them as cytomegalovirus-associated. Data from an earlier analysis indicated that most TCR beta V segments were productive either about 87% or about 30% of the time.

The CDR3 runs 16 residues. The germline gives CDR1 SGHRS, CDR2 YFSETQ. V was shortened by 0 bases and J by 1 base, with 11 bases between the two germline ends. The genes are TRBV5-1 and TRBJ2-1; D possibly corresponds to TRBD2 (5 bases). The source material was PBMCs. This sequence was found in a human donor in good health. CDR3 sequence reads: CASSLGAVTSYNEQFF. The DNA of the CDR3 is TGCGCCAGCAGCTTGGGAGCGGTTACTTCCTACAATGAGCAGTTCTTC.